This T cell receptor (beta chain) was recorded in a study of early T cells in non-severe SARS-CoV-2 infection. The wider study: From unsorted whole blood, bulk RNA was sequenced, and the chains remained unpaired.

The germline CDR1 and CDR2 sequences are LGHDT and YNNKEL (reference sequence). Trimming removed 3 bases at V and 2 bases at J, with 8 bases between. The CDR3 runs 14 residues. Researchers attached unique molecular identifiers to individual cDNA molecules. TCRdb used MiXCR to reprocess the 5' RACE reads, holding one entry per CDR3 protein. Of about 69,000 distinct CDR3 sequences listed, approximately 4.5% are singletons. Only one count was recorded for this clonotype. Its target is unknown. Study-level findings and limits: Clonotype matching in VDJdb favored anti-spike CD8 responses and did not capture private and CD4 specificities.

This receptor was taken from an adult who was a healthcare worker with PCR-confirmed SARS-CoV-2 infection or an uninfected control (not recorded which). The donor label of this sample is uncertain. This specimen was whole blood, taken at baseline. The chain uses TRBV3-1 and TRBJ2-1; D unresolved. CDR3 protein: CASSHTHTYNEQFF. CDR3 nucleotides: TGTGCCAGCAGCCACACCCACACCTACAATGAGCAGTTCTTC.